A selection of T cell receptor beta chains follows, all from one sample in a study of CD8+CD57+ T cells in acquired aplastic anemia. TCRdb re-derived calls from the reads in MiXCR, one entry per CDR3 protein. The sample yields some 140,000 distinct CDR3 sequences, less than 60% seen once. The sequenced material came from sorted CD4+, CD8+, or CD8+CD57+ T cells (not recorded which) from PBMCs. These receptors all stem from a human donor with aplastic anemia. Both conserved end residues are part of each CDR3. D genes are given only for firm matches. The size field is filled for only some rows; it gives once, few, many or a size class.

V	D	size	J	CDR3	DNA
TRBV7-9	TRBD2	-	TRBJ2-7	CASRRTSGSYEQYF	TGTGCCAGCAGGAGGACTAGCGGGAGCTACGAGCAGTACTTC
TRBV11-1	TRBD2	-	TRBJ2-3	CASSLPRRTSGGLDTQYF	TGTGCCAGCAGCTTACCCCGACGGACTAGCGGGGGGTTGGATACGCAGTATTTT
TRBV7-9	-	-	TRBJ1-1	CASRAGWTEAFF	TGTGCCAGCAGGGCAGGGTGGACTGAAGCTTTCTTT
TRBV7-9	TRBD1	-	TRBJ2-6	CASSSTGVNVLTF	TGTGCCAGCAGCTCTACAGGGGTGAACGTCCTGACTTTC
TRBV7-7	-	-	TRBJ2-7	CASSLHEQYF	TGTGCTAGCAGCTTACACGAGCAGTACTTC
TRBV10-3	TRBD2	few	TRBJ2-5	CASTGTSGQETQYF	TGTGCCAGCACCGGGACTAGCGGCCAAGAGACCCAGTACTTC
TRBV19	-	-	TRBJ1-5	CASLQGLGNQPQHF	TGTGCCAGTCTACAGGGCCTGGGCAATCAGCCCCAGCATTTT
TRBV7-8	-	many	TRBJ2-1	CASSLGGGARNEQFF	TGTGCCAGCAGCTTAGGTGGGGGGGCAAGGAATGAGCAGTTCTTC
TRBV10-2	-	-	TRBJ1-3	CASGQSGTIYF	TGCGCCAGCGGACAGTCGGGTACCATATATTTT
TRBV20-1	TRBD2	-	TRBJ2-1	CSAAGRERYNEQFF	TGCAGTGCCGCTGGGAGGGAGCGGTACAATGAGCAGTTCTTC
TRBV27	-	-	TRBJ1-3	CASRDSRGNTIYF	TGTGCCAGCAGAGATTCGAGGGGAAACACCATATATTTT
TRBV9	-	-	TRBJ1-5	CASSAYGREGPQHF	TGTGCCAGCAGCGCGTACGGGCGGGAGGGGCCCCAGCATTTT
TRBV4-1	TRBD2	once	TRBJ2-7	CASSQVSGDYGQYF	TGCGCCAGCAGCCAAGTTAGCGGGGACTACGGGCAGTACTTC
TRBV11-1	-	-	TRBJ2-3	CASSLARARTDTQYF	TGTGCCAGCAGCTTAGCGAGGGCCCGCACAGATACGCAGTATTTT
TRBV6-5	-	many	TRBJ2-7	CASSYSRRSAYEQYF	TGTGCCAGCAGTTACTCGAGGAGGAGCGCCTACGAGCAGTACTTC
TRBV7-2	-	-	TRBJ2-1	CASSLLRNEQFF	TGTGCCAGCAGCTTACTCCGTAATGAGCAGTTCTTC
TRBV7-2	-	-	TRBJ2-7	CASSFSPGGYEQYF	TGTGCCAGCAGCTTCAGTCCCGGGGGCTACGAGCAGTACTTC
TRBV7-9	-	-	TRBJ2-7	CASSLWGPDEQYF	TGTGCCAGCAGTTTATGGGGGCCGGACGAGCAGTACTTC
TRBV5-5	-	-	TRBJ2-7	CASSLNGNAAYEQYF	TGTGCCAGCAGCTTAAACGGCAACGCCGCCTACGAGCAGTACTTC
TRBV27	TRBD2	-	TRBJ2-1	CASSSPGGGAVNEQFF	TGTGCCAGCAGTTCCCCGGGCGGGGGGGCTGTTAATGAGCAGTTCTTC
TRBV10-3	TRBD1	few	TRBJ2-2	CAIMGQTYGYTGELFF	TGTGCCATCATGGGACAGACCTATGGCTACACCGGGGAGCTGTTTTTT
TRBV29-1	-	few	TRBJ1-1	CSVEGTQGTEAFF	TGCAGCGTTGAAGGGACTCAGGGCACTGAAGCTTTCTTT
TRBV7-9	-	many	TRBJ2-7	CASSHPEKLTYEQYF	TGTGCCAGCAGCCACCCCGAAAAGTTAACCTACGAGCAGTACTTC
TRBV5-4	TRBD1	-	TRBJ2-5	CASSFRDRGQTQYF	TGTGCCAGCAGCTTCCGGGACAGGGGGCAGACCCAGTACTTC
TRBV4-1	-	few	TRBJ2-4	CASSQEGGGGGTQNIQYF	TGCGCCAGCAGCCAAGAGGGGGGAGGCGGGGGCACACAAAACATTCAGTACTTC
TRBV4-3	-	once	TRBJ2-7	CASSQTRGYEQYF	TGCGCCAGCAGCCAGACCAGGGGTTACGAGCAGTACTTC
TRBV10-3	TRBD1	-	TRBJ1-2	CAISSTGMHGYTF	TGTGCCATCAGCTCGACAGGGATGCACGGCTACACCTTC
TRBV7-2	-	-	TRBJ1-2	CASSMLGKGYTF	TGTGCCAGCAGCATGTTGGGGAAAGGCTACACCTTC
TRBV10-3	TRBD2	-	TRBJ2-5	CAISAALAEETQYF	TGTGCCATCAGTGCGGCGCTAGCGGAAGAGACCCAGTACTTC
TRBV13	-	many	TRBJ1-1	CASSILPGKSEAFF	TGTGCCAGCAGCATACTCCCCGGGAAATCTGAAGCTTTCTTT
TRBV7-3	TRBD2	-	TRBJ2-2	CASSAISGGAATGELFF	TGTGCCAGCAGCGCAATTAGCGGGGGGGCCGCCACCGGGGAGCTGTTTTTT
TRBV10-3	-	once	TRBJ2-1	CAISEPDDGEQFF	TGTGCCATCAGTGAGCCCGATGACGGTGAGCAGTTCTTC
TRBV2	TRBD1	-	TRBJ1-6	CASFRDRGNSPLHF	TGTGCCAGCTTCCGGGACAGGGGAAATTCACCCCTCCACTTT
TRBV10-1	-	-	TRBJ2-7	CASSPNVPALSYEQYF	TGCGCCAGCAGCCCGAATGTCCCGGCCTTATCCTACGAGCAGTACTTC
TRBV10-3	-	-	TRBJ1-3	CAIRDVDSGNTIYF	TGTGCCATCAGGGACGTAGACTCTGGAAACACCATATATTTT
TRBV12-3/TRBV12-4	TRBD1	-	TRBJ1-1	CASSSRDRSAAFF	TGTGCCAGCAGTTCCCGGGACAGGAGTGCAGCTTTCTTT
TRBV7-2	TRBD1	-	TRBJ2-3	CASSEGTGPDTQYF	TGTGCCAGCAGCGAAGGGACAGGTCCAGATACGCAGTATTTT
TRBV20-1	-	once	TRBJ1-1	CSAKKGGTEAFF	TGCAGTGCTAAAAAGGGAGGGACTGAAGCTTTCTTT
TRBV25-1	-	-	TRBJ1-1	CASSLRAAANTEAFF	TGTGCCAGCAGTTTGCGGGCCGCGGCGAACACTGAAGCTTTCTTT